The clone carrying this T cell receptor (beta chain) was observed a few times. The antigen is not known. Everyone who gave samples was a healthy Caucasian. The sample comes from a study of identical twins. Whole-study results and caveats: The models systematically underestimated how much out-of-frame TCR alpha was shared in monozygotic twins.

V was cut by 0 bases and J by 1 base, with 7 bases left in between. The germline V gene encodes CDR1 DFQATT and CDR2 SNEGSKA (reference sequence). The CDR3 consists of 14 residues. A universal primer binding site was introduced by template switching. The final cDNA contained unique molecular identifiers. Using its own MiXCR run on the 5' RACE reads, TCRdb lists one record per CDR3 protein. The data hold hundreds of thousands of distinct CDR3 sequences, with 21% observed a single time. Another study also made use of these data, one on T cells expressing NK-cell markers.

The source of this sequence is a woman aged 18-29 years in good health. The sequenced material came from PBMCs. V and J are TRBV20-1 and TRBJ1-5, with D uncertain. The CDR3 DNA sequence: TGCAGTGCTAGAGAAGGAGGGAGCAATCAGCCCCAGCATTTT. Translated, it gives CSAREGGSNQPQHF.